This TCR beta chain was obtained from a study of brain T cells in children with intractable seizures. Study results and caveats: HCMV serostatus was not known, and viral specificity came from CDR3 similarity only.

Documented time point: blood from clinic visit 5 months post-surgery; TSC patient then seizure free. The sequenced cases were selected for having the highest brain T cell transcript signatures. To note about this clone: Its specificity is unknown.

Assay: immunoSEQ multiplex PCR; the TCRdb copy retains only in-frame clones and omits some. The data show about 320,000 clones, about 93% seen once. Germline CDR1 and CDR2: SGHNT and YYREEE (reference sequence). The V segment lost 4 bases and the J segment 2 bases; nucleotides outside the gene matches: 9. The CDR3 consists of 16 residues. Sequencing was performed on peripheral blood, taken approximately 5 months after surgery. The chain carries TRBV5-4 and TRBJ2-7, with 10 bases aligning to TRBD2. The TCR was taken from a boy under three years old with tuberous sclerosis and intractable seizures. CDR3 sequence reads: CASSPGNSGGAYEQYF. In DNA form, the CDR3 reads TGTGCCAGCAGCCCAGGTAACAGCGGGGGGGCCTACGAGCAGTACTTC.